These T cell receptor beta chains were read from a single sample in a study of Ad26.COV2.S vaccination and SARS-CoV-2 variants. Profiling relied on immunoSEQ multiplex PCR, and the TCRdb table lists in-frame clones only, not all of them. Of 350,000 to 500,000 clones listed, 85% to 90% are singletons. The source was peripheral blood, collected in a trial of Ad26.COV2.S vaccine versus placebo. Source of these receptors: a person between 18 and 60 years old who received the Ad26.COV2.S COVID-19 vaccine or a placebo. CDR3s include the opening cysteine and the closing phenylalanine or tryptophan. D genes are given only for firm matches. A clone size is listed for some rows: how often the clone was seen (once, few, many), or a class if it is expanded.

size: once; D: TRBD1; V: TRBV18; J: TRBJ1-2; CDR3: CASSPSGQGMGGYTF; DNA: TGTGCCAGCTCACCGTCGGGACAGGGGATGGGAGGCTACACCTTC
size: .; D: .; V: TRBV5-1; J: TRBJ1-1; CDR3: CASSLAGQGWDTEAFF; DNA: TGCGCCAGCAGCTTGGCGGGTCAGGGCTGGGACACTGAAGCTTTCTTT
size: .; D: .; V: TRBV5-1; J: TRBJ2-3; CDR3: CASSFGAPDTQYF; DNA: TGCGCCAGCAGCTTCGGGGCACCAGATACGCAGTATTTT
size: .; D: .; V: TRBV27; J: TRBJ2-1; CDR3: CASSHPGGYGFF; DNA: TGTGCCAGCAGTCACCCGGGCGGGTATGGGTTCTTC
size: .; D: .; V: TRBV7-3; J: TRBJ2-3; CDR3: CASSLSPGMTGTDTQYF; DNA: TGTGCCAGCAGCTTAAGTCCGGGGATGACTGGCACAGATACGCAGTATTTT
size: .; D: .; V: TRBV6-2/TRBV6-3; J: TRBJ1-2; CDR3: CASSYLGDGYTF; DNA: TGTGCCAGCAGTTACTTAGGGGATGGCTACACCTTC
size: .; D: .; V: TRBV10-3; J: TRBJ1-5; CDR3: CAIRGSGQPQHF; DNA: TGTGCCATCAGGGGATCGGGGCAGCCCCAGCATTTT
size: .; D: .; V: TRBV5-1; J: TRBJ2-5; CDR3: CASSLVPPPETQYF; DNA: TGCGCCAGCAGCTTGGTCCCTCCCCCAGAGACCCAGTACTTC
size: .; D: .; V: TRBV20-1; J: TRBJ2-1; CDR3: CSARRVNEQFF; DNA: TGCAGTGCTAGAAGGGTTAATGAGCAGTTCTTC
size: .; D: .; V: TRBV30; J: TRBJ1-2; CDR3: CAWYKNRLNGYTF; DNA: TGTGCCTGGTATAAAAACAGGCTAAATGGCTACACCTTC
size: .; D: TRBD1; V: TRBV6-5; J: TRBJ2-7; CDR3: CASRPQGYEQYF; DNA: TGTGCCAGCAGACCACAGGGGTACGAGCAGTACTTC
size: once; D: .; V: TRBV12-3/TRBV12-4; J: TRBJ1-5; CDR3: CASSFRNNQPQHF; DNA: TGTGCCAGCAGTTTCCGGAACAATCAGCCCCAGCATTTT
size: .; D: TRBD1; V: TRBV28; J: TRBJ1-2; CDR3: CASSLSRGGLNYGYTF; DNA: TGTGCCAGCAGTTTGTCGCGAGGGGGCTTGAACTATGGCTACACCTTC
size: .; D: .; V: TRBV13; J: TRBJ2-5; CDR3: CASSLRLGARKLGETQYF; DNA: TGTGCCAGCAGCTTAAGGTTAGGAGCGAGGAAATTGGGAGAGACCCAGTACTTC
size: .; D: .; V: TRBV9; J: TRBJ2-3; CDR3: CASSVSPRTDTQYF; DNA: TGTGCCAGCAGCGTATCGCCCCGCACAGATACGCAGTATTTT
size: once; D: TRBD2; V: TRBV7-3; J: TRBJ2-2; CDR3: CASSLRASGRGGELFF; DNA: TGTGCCAGCAGCTTACGGGCTAGCGGGAGGGGCGGGGAGCTGTTTTTT
size: once; D: TRBD1; V: TRBV7-2; J: TRBJ2-1; CDR3: CASSSGGGTYNEQFF; DNA: TGTGCCAGCAGCTCAGGGGGTGGAACCTACAATGAGCAGTTCTTC
size: .; D: .; V: TRBV24-1; J: TRBJ2-1; CDR3: CATSDLKDGFNEQFF; DNA: TGTGCCACCAGTGATTTAAAGGACGGCTTCAATGAGCAGTTCTTC
size: .; D: TRBD2; V: TRBV6-2/TRBV6-3; J: TRBJ2-3; CDR3: CASSYSTGGPASRTDTQYF; DNA: TGTGCCAGCAGTTACTCGACGGGAGGGCCAGCTTCCCGCACAGATACGCAGTATTTT
size: .; D: .; V: TRBV7-8; J: TRBJ2-2; CDR3: CASSLAKGELFF; DNA: TGTGCCAGCAGCTTAGCGAAGGGGGAGCTGTTTTTT
size: once; D: .; V: TRBV28; J: TRBJ1-5; CDR3: CASSFPQGHLTNSNQPQHF; DNA: TGTGCCAGCAGTTTCCCACAGGGACACTTGACAAATAGCAATCAGCCCCAGCATTTT
size: .; D: .; V: TRBV7-9; J: TRBJ1-3; CDR3: CASSLQGPGSWYGNTIYF; DNA: TGTGCCAGCAGCTTACAGGGGCCGGGGAGTTGGTATGGAAACACCATATATTTT
size: .; D: .; V: TRBV19; J: TRBJ1-1; CDR3: CASSRRTALNTEAFF; DNA: TGTGCCAGTAGTAGAAGGACAGCCCTTAACACTGAAGCTTTCTTT
size: .; D: .; V: TRBV5-1; J: TRBJ1-4; CDR3: CASSFGGYNEKLFF; DNA: TGCGCCAGCAGCTTCGGGGGGTATAATGAAAAACTGTTTTTT
size: .; D: TRBD1; V: TRBV6-6; J: TRBJ2-4; CDR3: CASSSPDRRGNIQYF; DNA: TGTGCCAGCAGTTCCCCGGACAGGCGAGGGAACATTCAGTACTTC
size: .; D: .; V: TRBV6-5; J: TRBJ1-1; CDR3: CASSYSGRMLTEAFF; DNA: TGTGCCAGCAGTTACTCTGGTAGGATGTTGACTGAAGCTTTCTTT
size: .; D: .; V: TRBV5-1; J: TRBJ2-7; CDR3: CASSLTALPYEQYF; DNA: TGCGCCAGCAGCTTGACGGCACTACCGTACGAGCAGTACTTC
size: .; D: .; V: TRBV6-1; J: TRBJ2-4; CDR3: CASREEGKNIQYF; DNA: TGTGCCAGCAGGGAAGAGGGGAAAAACATTCAGTACTTC